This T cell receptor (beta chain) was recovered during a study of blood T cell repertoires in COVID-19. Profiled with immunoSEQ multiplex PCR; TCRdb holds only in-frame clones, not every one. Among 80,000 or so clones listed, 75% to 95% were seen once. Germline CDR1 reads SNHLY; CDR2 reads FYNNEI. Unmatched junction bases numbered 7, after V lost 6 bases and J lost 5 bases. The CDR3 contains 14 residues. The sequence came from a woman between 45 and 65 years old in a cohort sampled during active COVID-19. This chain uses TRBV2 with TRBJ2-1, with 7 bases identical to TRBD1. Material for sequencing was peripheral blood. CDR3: CASSLGQPNNEQFF. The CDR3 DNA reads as TGTGCCAGCAGCCTGGGACAGCCCAACAATGAGCAGTTCTTC.